This T cell receptor (beta chain) was documented in a study of blood T cell repertoires in COVID-19. Study background: Sources were T cells, B-cell-depleted T cells, or PBMCs; the material itself was cDNA or gDNA.

Profiling relied on immunoSEQ multiplex PCR, and the TCRdb table lists in-frame clones only, not all of them. The data show 450,000 to 500,000 clones, 87% seen once. Recovery among Cohort 3 donors was established by two negative PCRs, clearance, or symptom resolution. Sequencing was performed on PBMCs or T cells enriched from blood (not recorded which). This TCR derives from a woman aged 18 to 35 who had recovered from COVID-19.

Written as DNA, the CDR3 is TGTGCCTGGAGCCCAAGGGTAGGACTCTCTGGAAACACCATATATTTT. It codes for CAWSPRVGLSGNTIYF. The chain is built from TRBV30 and TRBJ1-3; no clear D. This CDR3 is 16 amino acids long. CDR1 is GTSNPN, CDR2 SVGIG, per germline (reference sequence). Trimming removed 3 bases from V and 0 bases from J, with 15 bases in between.